A single sample is the source of the 32 T cell receptor beta chains below, sequenced in a study of T cell responses to AZD1222 COVID-19 vaccine. Profiled with immunoSEQ multiplex PCR; TCRdb holds only in-frame clones, not every one. The data contain 150,000 to 200,000 clones, approximately 86% of them singletons. The starting material was peripheral blood, obtained 28 days after the second AZD1222 dose. These TCRs come from an adult who received the AZD1222 COVID-19 vaccine.

This sequence joins TRBV13 and TRBJ2-7; D is undetermined. Germline V lookup: CDR1 PRHDT, CDR2 FYEKMQ (reference sequence). Trimming shortened V by 6 bases and J by 0 bases, and 15 bases separated the two germline ends. The CDR3 is made up of 15 amino acids. This CDR3 is CASSILDGSSYEQYF. DNA for the CDR3: TGTGCCAGCAGTATCCTTGATGGTAGCTCCTACGAGCAGTACTTC.

Of note for this clone: The sample holds other DNA sequences that translate to the same CDR3. The V gene is TRBV6-5, the J gene TRBJ2-1; no clear D. Germline CDR1 MNHEY, CDR2 SVGAGI. CDR3 size: 15 residues. V was cut by 6 bases and J by 0 bases, with 12 bases left in between. CDR3 sequence (DNA): TGTGCCAGCAGCCGGACCTCTGGCTCCTACAATGAGCAGTTCTTC. Protein product: CASSRTSGSYNEQFF.

The chain joins TRBV7-3 to TRBJ2-2; D ambiguous. CDR1 SGHTA and CDR2 FQGTGA come from the germline V gene. Trimming stripped 5 bases from V and 6 bases from J, with 16 bases between. The CDR3 is made up of 15 amino acids. The CDR3 region is CASSPPGVSPGELFF. The DNA of the CDR3 is TGTGCCAGCAGCCCACCCGGCGTCAGCCCCGGGGAGCTGTTTTTT.

This clone appeared once. This chain connects TRBV7-6 to TRBJ1-2, with D perhaps TRBD1 (5 bases). Germline V gene lookup returns CDR1 SGHVS and CDR2 FNYEAQ. The CDR3 sequence is 15 residues long. Trimming took 1 base from V and 0 from J, leaving 9 bases between them. The CDR3 bases are TGTGCCAGCAGCTTAGACTTGGGGGCTAACTATGGCTACACCTTC. As protein: CASSLDLGANYGYTF.

This clone was observed a single time. The V call is TRBV6-5, the J call TRBJ1-1; 9 bases line up with TRBD1. CDR1 MNHEY and CDR2 SVGAGI come from the germline V gene. The CDR3 covers 15 residues. J gave up 7 bases and V 6 bases, and 12 bases lay outside the gene matches. DNA of the CDR3: TGTGCCAGCAGAGTACAGGGGGCCGTAGTCGGTGAAGCTTTCTTT. Its translation is CASRVQGAVVGEAFF.

The chain combines TRBV18 with TRBJ2-7; no clear D. CDR3 size: 12 residues. Germline loops: CDR1 KGHSH, CDR2 LQKENI. V shed 4 bases and J shed 4 bases, with 8 bases lying between them. The CDR3 DNA follows: TGTGCCAGCTCACGGTCGGGTTACGAGCAGTACTTC. It codes for CASSRSGYEQYF.

This CDR3 is CASSISNTEAFF. The CDR3 DNA reads as TGTGCCAGTAGTATTTCGAACACTGAAGCTTTCTTT. The chain links TRBV19 to TRBJ1-1; D is uncertain. This CDR3 is built from 12 residues. In germline, CDR1 is LNHDA, CDR2 SQIVND (reference sequence). Trimming left V 3 bases short and J 1 base short, with 3 bases between.

The chain joins TRBV24-1 to TRBJ2-1; TRBD2 agrees at 7 bases. Per the germline V gene, CDR1 is KGHDR and CDR2 is SFDVKD. The CDR3 contains 15 residues. Trimming cost V 4 bases and J 1 base; bases outside gene matches: 3. CDR3 amino acids: CATSDPSGSYNEQFF. CDR3 DNA sequence: TGTGCCACCAGTGACCCTAGCGGTTCCTACAATGAGCAGTTCTTC.

This sequence joins TRBV5-1 and TRBJ2-5, with D tentatively TRBD2 (6 bases). With 4 bases removed from V and 5 bases from J, the gap between germline ends came to 18 bases. This CDR3 has 15 residues. Germline CDR1 reads SGHRS; CDR2 reads YFSETQ. The CDR3 protein is CASSPVGYSGETQYF. The CDR3 DNA is TGCGCCAGCAGCCCGGTAGGTTACAGCGGGGAGACCCAGTACTTC.

This clone was seen once. The V call is TRBV7-7, the J call TRBJ2-5, with 11 bases matching TRBD1. Per the germline V gene, CDR1 is SSHAT and CDR2 is FNYEAQ (reference sequence). CDR3 length: 15 amino acids. After removal of 5 bases from V and 4 bases from J, the junction contained 6 bases not matched to a gene. The DNA of the CDR3 is TGTGCCAGCAGCATGGACAGGGGGCCAGGAGAGACCCAGTACTTC. As protein: CASSMDRGPGETQYF.

For this clone: Distinct nucleotide sequences in the sample also encode this CDR3. The gene calls are TRBV18 and TRBJ1-2; maybe TRBD1 (6 bases). Germline V gene lookup returns CDR1 KGHSH and CDR2 LQKENI. This CDR3 contains 13 residues. Between the trimmed V and J ends, which lost 2 bases and 2 bases, there was a span of 6 bases. The chain's CDR3 is CASSPGQNYGYTF. DNA for the CDR3: TGTGCCAGCTCACCAGGACAGAACTATGGCTACACCTTC.

CDR3 region: CASNYRDSGNTIYF. The CDR3 DNA sequence: TGTGCCAGCAACTACAGGGACTCTGGAAACACCATATATTTT. The chain carries TRBV3-1 (or the pseudogene TRBV3-2) and TRBJ1-3; tentative D call: TRBD1 (6 bases). Deletions cut 7 bases from V and 0 bases from J, with 10 bases between. Germline V lookup: CDR1 LGHDT, CDR2 YNNKEL (reference sequence). The CDR3 spans 14 residues.

The J gene is TRBJ2-2, the V gene TRBV2; D gene ambiguous. The CDR3 is 16 residues long. V lost 6 bases and J 0 bases, leaving 14 bases between the germline ends. Per germline, CDR1 SNHLY and CDR2 FYNNEI. This CDR3 is CASSQVGGPNTGELFF. DNA of the CDR3: TGTGCCAGCAGCCAAGTGGGCGGACCGAACACCGGGGAGCTGTTTTTT.

V usage is TRBV7-3 and J usage is TRBJ2-7; D is unclear. The germline V gene has CDR1 SGHTA and CDR2 FQGTGA. The CDR3 extends over 12 amino acids. Trimming took off 2 bases at V and 3 bases at J, with 5 bases between the two ends. The CDR3 DNA is TGTGCCAGCAGCTTACCAGGCTACGAGCAGTACTTC. This gives the protein CASSLPGYEQYF.

This sequence joins TRBV5-1 and TRBJ2-5; 8 nucleotides align to TRBD1. V lost 1 base to trimming and J lost 5 bases; unmatched junction nucleotides: 7. There are 15 residues in the CDR3. The germline V gene has CDR1 SGHRS and CDR2 YFSETQ. CDR3 protein: CASSLLSRGQETQYF. The CDR3 DNA reads TGCGCCAGCAGCTTGCTGTCCAGGGGGCAGGAGACCCAGTACTTC.

V is TRBV27 and J is TRBJ1-3; 8 nucleotides agree with TRBD1. V shed 6 bases and J 0 bases; nucleotides not matched to a gene: 16. The length of the CDR3 is 19 residues. Germline assignment: CDR1 MNHEY and CDR2 SMNVEV (reference sequence). Here the CDR3 DNA reads TGTGCCAGCAGGCCCCAAGGACAGGGAGGGGAAGCCTCTGGAAACACCATATATTTT. It is translated as CASRPQGQGGEASGNTIYF.

The chain combines TRBV11-3 with TRBJ1-1, with TRBD1 matching over 10 bases. The CDR3 is 15 amino acids. The V and J ends lost 2 bases and 2 bases, in that order; junction bases with no gene match: 2. Germline V gene lookup returns CDR1 SGHNT and CDR2 YENEEA. The CDR3 here is CASSLRTGGNTEAFF. Here the CDR3 DNA reads TGTGCCAGCAGCTTACGGACAGGGGGAAACACTGAAGCTTTCTTT.

This clone was seen just once. The chain is built from TRBV5-1 and TRBJ2-2; D not certain. The CDR3 spans 14 residues. Germline V gene sequence: CDR1 SGHRS, CDR2 YFSETQ. Trimming stripped 7 bases from V and 1 base from J, with 11 bases between. The CDR3 nucleotides read TGCGCCAGCGCCCCATCGTGGAACACCGGGGAGCTGTTTTTT. Encoded protein: CASAPSWNTGELFF.

A note on this clone: The same CDR3 is also encoded by other DNA sequences in this sample. This chain connects TRBV7-3 to TRBJ1-6; no clear D gene. From germline, CDR1 is SGHTA and CDR2 FQGTGA. This CDR3 comprises 14 residues. V was shortened by 2 bases and J by 7 bases, with 9 bases between the two germline ends. The CDR3 nucleotides read TGTGCCAGCAGCTTAGGAGGAGGGAATTCACCCCTCCACTTT. It yields the protein CASSLGGGNSPLHF. Based on the CDR3 plus reference TRBV7-3 and TRBJ1-6, the full variable domain is GAGVSQTPSNKVTEKGKYVELRCDPISGHTALYWYRQSLGQGPEFLIYFQGTGAADDSGLPNDRFFAVRPEGSVSTLKIQRTERGDSAVYLCASSLGGGNSPLHFGNGTRLTVT.

The V and J genes are TRBV19 and TRBJ1-5, with a weak D call TRBD1 (5 bases). The CDR3 totals 15 residues. With 5 bases removed from V and 1 base from J, the gap between germline ends came to 12 bases. In germline, CDR1 is LNHDA, CDR2 SQIVND (reference sequence). The CDR3 DNA sequence: TGTGCCAGTAGTGTAGGTAGACAGAGCAATCAGCCCCAGCATTTT. Protein: CASSVGRQSNQPQHF.

To note about this clone: The junction departs from the called germline gene at one end, perhaps through a read error. J is TRBJ2-1 and V is TRBV9; D is uncertain. Germline V gives CDR1 SGDLS, CDR2 YYNGEE. The CDR3 loop spans 12 amino acids. The CDR3 reads CASSVGYNAQFF. CDR3 bases: TGTGCCAGCAGCGTAGGATACAATGCGCAGTTCTTC. Combining the CDR3 with reference TRBV9 and TRBJ2-1 gives the whole variable domain DSGVTQTPKHLITATGQRVTLRCSPRSGDLSVYWYQQSLDQGLQFLIQYYNGEERAKGNILERFSAQQFPDLHSELNLSSLELGDSALYFCASSVGYNAQFFGPGTRLTVL.

As regards this clone: In the same sample, other DNA sequences code for this CDR3. V gene TRBV11-2 combines with J gene TRBJ2-1, with D possibly being TRBD1 (5 bases). Germline assignment: CDR1 SGHAT and CDR2 FQNNGV. The V end was cut by 1 base, the J end by 6 bases, with 10 bases between. The CDR3 totals 14 residues. The CDR3 region is CASSLGTQGNEQFF. The CDR3, as DNA: TGTGCCAGCAGCTTAGGCACCCAGGGCAATGAGCAGTTCTTC. Based on the CDR3 plus reference TRBV11-2 and TRBJ2-1, the full variable domain is EAGVAQSPRYKIIEKRQSVAFWCNPISGHATLYWYQQILGQGPKLLIQFQNNGVVDDSQLPKDRFSAERLKGVDSTLKIQPAKLEDSAVYLCASSLGTQGNEQFFGPGTRLTVL.

V is TRBV5-1 and J is TRBJ2-1; no definite D call. With 3 bases removed from V and 6 bases from J, the gap between germline ends came to 10 bases. This CDR3 comprises 13 residues. The germline V gene encodes CDR1 SGHRS and CDR2 YFSETQ. CDR3 sequence reads: CASSSARLNEQFF. The CDR3 DNA sequence: TGCGCCAGCAGCTCCGCCCGACTCAATGAGCAGTTCTTC.

The chain is built from TRBV7-2 and TRBJ2-1; TRBD2 might be the D (7 bases). V was clipped by 4 bases and J by 8 bases, with 15 bases between them. CDR3 size: 14 residues. Looked up from germline, CDR1 is SGHTA and CDR2 is FQGNSA. The CDR3 protein is CASSSLGGAHEQFF. The CDR3 DNA reads as TGTGCCAGCAGCTCTCTGGGGGGGGCCCATGAGCAGTTCTTC.

J is TRBJ2-1 and V is TRBV28; TRBD2 agrees at 9 bases. Trimming removed 9 bases from V and 2 bases from J; junction bases left unmatched: 8. The CDR3 consists of 15 residues. Germline V lookup: CDR1 MDHEN, CDR2 SYDVKM. CDR3 sequence (DNA): TGTGCCAGTGCCCGGGCGGGGGGGGCCTACAATGAGCAGTTCTTC. It is translated as CASARAGGAYNEQFF.

This clone showed up just once. V usage is TRBV12-5 and J usage is TRBJ1-3, with 7 bases identical to TRBD1. The V segment lost 4 bases and the J segment 3 bases; nucleotides outside the gene matches: 9. This CDR3 has 16 residues. Germline CDR1 reads LGHNT; CDR2 reads FRNRAP. The CDR3 loop is CASGSRTGVSGNTIYF. CDR3 nucleotide sequence: TGTGCTAGTGGTTCCCGCACAGGGGTCAGTGGAAACACCATATATTTT.

This chain links TRBV5-1 with TRBJ2-7; the D is unclear. V lost 0 bases and J 2 bases, leaving 9 bases between the germline ends. The germline CDR1 and CDR2 sequences are SGHRS and YFSETQ. CDR3 size: 14 residues. The CDR3 loop reads CASSLGQVPYEQYF. CDR3 nucleotide sequence: TGCGCCAGCAGCTTGGGTCAGGTCCCCTACGAGCAGTACTTC.

The chain couples TRBV6-2 or TRBV6-3 to TRBJ2-7; D is unclear. Germline V gives CDR1 MNHEY, CDR2 SVGEGT. The CDR3 consists of 13 residues. The V and J ends lost 5 bases and 3 bases respectively, with 11 bases between them. CDR3 in amino acids: CASSRAGYYEQYF. DNA of the CDR3: TGTGCCAGCAGTAGGGCAGGCTACTACGAGCAGTACTTC.

There are a few counts of this clone. The chain links TRBV5-4 to TRBJ2-7; D assignment may be TRBD1 or TRBD2 (5 bases each). With 4 bases removed from V and 2 bases from J, the gap between germline ends came to 13 bases. Germline CDR1 and CDR2: SGHNT and YYREEE (reference sequence). The CDR3 is made up of 14 amino acids. The CDR3 sequence: CASSPPGATYEQYF. In DNA, the CDR3 is TGTGCCAGCAGCCCACCCGGGGCGACCTACGAGCAGTACTTC.

This rearrangement joins TRBV5-1 to TRBJ2-2; D is undetermined. Trimming left V 0 bases short and J 6 bases short, with 12 bases between. CDR3 length: 15 residues. In germline, CDR1 is SGHRS, CDR2 YFSETQ. The CDR3: CASSLDTPLAGELFF. CDR3 bases: TGCGCCAGCAGCTTGGACACCCCCTTGGCCGGGGAGCTGTTTTTT. The variable domain in full, with the rest retrieved from reference TRBV5-1 and TRBJ2-2, is KAGVTQTPRYLIKTRGQQVTLSCSPISGHRSVSWYQQTPGQGLQFLFEYFSETQRNKGNFPGRFSGRQFSNSRSEMNVSTLELGDSALYLCASSLDTPLAGELFFGEGSRLTVL.

This chain connects TRBV9 to TRBJ2-7; maybe TRBD1 (6 bases). With 0 bases removed from V and 6 bases from J, the gap between germline ends came to 10 bases. From germline, CDR1 is SGDLS and CDR2 YYNGEE. The CDR3 totals 13 residues. The CDR3 here is CASSVVPRGEQYF. In DNA form, the CDR3 reads TGTGCCAGCAGCGTAGTACCCAGGGGCGAGCAGTACTTC.

The gene calls are TRBV7-9 and TRBJ2-6; D gene unclear. Germline values: CDR1 SEHNR, CDR2 FQNEAQ (reference sequence). Deletions cut 7 bases from V and 2 bases from J, with 0 bases between. The CDR3 has 11 amino acids. The CDR3 loop is CASTGANVLTF. The CDR3 nucleotides are TGTGCCAGCACTGGGGCCAACGTCCTGACTTTC.